This T cell receptor (beta chain) was sequenced in a study of Ad26.COV2.S vaccination and SARS-CoV-2 variants. Across the whole study: Donor got 5x10^10 or 1x10^11 viral particles of Ad26.COV2.S. Overall study findings and caveats: Vaccinees displayed broader spike-specific TCR repertoires than placebo recipients. Reported post-vaccination CD8+ and CD4+ T cell responses to spike showed substantial breadth.

Worth noting for this clone: Its antigen remains unidentified.

The assay was immunoSEQ multiplex PCR, and TCRdb's table has in-frame clones only and misses some. The data contain hundreds of thousands of clones, less than 90% of them singletons. The CDR3 sequence is 14 residues long. The germline V gene has CDR1 SGHRS and CDR2 YFSETQ. Trimming at V came to 4 bases and at J to 8 bases, leaving 10 bases not matched to a gene. Treatment denoted: roughly 20 received Ad26.COV2.S at low or high dose, single or two shots; 5 received placebo; per-sample allocation not given. Collection of the samples took place on day 63 after the first injection of vaccine or placebo. The administered vaccine (an Ad26 vector) expressed Wuhan-strain SARS-CoV-2 spike.

This chain joins TRBV5-1 and TRBJ1-2, with 8 bases identical to TRBD1. Sequences were derived from peripheral blood, sampled in a trial of Ad26.COV2.S vaccine versus placebo. The origin of this receptor is a person between 18 and 60 years old who received the Ad26.COV2.S COVID-19 vaccine or a placebo. This chain's CDR3 is CASSHPDRALGYTF. The CDR3 DNA is TGCGCCAGCAGCCATCCGGACAGGGCTTTAGGCTACACCTTC. Variable domain in full (rest from reference TRBV5-1 and TRBJ1-2): KAGVTQTPRYLIKTRGQQVTLSCSPISGHRSVSWYQQTPGQGLQFLFEYFSETQRNKGNFPGRFSGRQFSNSRSEMNVSTLELGDSALYLCASSHPDRALGYTFGSGTRLTVV.